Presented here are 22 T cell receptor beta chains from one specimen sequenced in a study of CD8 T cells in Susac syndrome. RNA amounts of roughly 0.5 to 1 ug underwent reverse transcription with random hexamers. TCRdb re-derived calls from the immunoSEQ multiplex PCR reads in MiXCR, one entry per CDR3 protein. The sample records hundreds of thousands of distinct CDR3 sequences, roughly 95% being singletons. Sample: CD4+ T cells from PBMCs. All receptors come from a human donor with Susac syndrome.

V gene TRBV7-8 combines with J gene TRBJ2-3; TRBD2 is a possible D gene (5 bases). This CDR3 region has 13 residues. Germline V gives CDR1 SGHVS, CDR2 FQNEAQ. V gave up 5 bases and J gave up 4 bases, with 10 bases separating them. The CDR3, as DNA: TGTGCCAGCAGCCCTTTGAGGGCAGATACGCAGTATTTT. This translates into CASSPLRADTQYF. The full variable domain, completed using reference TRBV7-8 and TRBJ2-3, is GAGVSQSPRYKVAKRGQDVALRCDPISGHVSLFWYQQALGQGPEFLTYFQNEAQLDKSGLPSDRFFAERPEGSVSTLKIQRTQQEDSAVYLCASSPLRADTQYFGPGTRLTVL.

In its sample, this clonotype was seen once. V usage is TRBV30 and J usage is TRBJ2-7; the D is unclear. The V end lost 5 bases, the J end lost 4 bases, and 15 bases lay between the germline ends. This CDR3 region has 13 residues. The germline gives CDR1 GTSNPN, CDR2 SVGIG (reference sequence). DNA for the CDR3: TGTGCCTGGCACCCCAGGACCCCTTACGAGCAGTACTTC. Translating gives CAWHPRTPYEQYF.

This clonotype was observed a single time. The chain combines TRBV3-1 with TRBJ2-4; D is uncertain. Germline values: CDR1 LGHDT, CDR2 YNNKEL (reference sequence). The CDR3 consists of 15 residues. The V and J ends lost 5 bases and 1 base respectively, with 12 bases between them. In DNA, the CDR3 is TGTGCCAGCAGCGGGCGTGAAGGGGCCAAAAACATTCAGTACTTC. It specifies CASSGREGAKNIQYF.

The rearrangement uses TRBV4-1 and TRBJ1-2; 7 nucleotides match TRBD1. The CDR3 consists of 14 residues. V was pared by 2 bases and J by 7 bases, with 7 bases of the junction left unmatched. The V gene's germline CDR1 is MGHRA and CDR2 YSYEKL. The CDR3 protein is CASSQRQGYRGYTF. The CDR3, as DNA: TGCGCCAGCAGCCAACGACAGGGTTACCGTGGCTACACCTTC.

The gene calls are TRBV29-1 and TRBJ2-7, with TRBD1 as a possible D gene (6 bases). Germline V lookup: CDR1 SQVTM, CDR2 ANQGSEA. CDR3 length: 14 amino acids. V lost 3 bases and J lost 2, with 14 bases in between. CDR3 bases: TGCAGCGTTGAGATACAGGGCCAGCCCTACGAGCAGTACTTC. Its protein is CSVEIQGQPYEQYF.

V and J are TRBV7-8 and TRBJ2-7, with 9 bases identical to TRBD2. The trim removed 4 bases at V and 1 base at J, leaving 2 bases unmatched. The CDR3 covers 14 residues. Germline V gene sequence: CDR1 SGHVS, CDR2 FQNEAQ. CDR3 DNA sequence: TGTGCCAGCAGCTACGGACTAGCGTCCTACGAGCAGTACTTC. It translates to CASSYGLASYEQYF.

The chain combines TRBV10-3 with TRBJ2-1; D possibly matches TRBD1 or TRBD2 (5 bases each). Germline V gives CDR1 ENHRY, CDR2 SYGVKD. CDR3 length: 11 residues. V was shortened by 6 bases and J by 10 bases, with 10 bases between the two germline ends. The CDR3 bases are TGTGCCATCAGAGAGGGGTTGGAGCAGTTCTTC. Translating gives CAIREGLEQFF.

CDR3 residues: CASSRTESSNTEAFF. CDR3 DNA sequence: TGTGCCAGCTCTAGGACAGAAAGTTCAAACACTGAAGCTTTCTTT. The chain couples TRBV28 to TRBJ1-1, with a weak D call TRBD1 (6 bases). In germline, CDR1 is MDHEN, CDR2 SYDVKM. Trimming took 8 bases from V and 2 from J, leaving 18 bases between them. The CDR3 runs 15 residues.

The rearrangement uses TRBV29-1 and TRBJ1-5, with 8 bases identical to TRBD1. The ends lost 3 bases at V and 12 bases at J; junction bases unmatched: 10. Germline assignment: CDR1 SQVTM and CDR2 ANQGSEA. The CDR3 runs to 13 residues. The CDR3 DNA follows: TGCAGCGTTGACCTTGGACAGGGCGAGATCCAGCATTTT. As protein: CSVDLGQGEIQHF.

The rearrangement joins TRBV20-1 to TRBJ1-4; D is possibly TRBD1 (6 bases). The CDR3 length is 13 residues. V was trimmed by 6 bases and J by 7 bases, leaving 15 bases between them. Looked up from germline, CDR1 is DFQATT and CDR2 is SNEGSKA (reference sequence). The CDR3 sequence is CSAGGLGGEKLFF. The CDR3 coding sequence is TGCAGTGCCGGGGGCCTCGGGGGTGAAAAACTGTTTTTT.

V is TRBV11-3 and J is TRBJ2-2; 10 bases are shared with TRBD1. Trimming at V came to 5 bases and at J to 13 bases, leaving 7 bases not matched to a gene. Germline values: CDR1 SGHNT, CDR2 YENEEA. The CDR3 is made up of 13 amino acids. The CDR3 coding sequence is TGTGCCAGCAGCCTCCGGGACAGGGGTGTGCTGTTTTTT. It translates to CASSLRDRGVLFF.

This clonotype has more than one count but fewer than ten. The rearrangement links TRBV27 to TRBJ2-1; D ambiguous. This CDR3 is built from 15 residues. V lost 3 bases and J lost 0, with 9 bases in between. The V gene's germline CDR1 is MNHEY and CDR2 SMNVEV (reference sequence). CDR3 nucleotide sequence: TGTGCCAGCAGTTTGGCGGTAAGCTCCTACAATGAGCAGTTCTTC. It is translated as CASSLAVSSYNEQFF.

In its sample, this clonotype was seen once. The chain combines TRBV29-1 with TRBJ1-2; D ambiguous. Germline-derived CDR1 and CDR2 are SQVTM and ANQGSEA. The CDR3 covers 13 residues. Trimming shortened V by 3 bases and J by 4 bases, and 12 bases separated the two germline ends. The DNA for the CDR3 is TGCAGCGTTGAGGGCGGGCCGGCCTATGGCTACACCTTC. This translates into CSVEGGPAYGYTF. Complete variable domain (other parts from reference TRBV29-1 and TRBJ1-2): SAVISQKPSRDICQRGTSLTIQCQVDSQVTMMFWYRQQPGQSLTLIATANQGSEATYESGFVIDKFPISRPNLTFSTLTVSNMSPEDSSIYLCSVEGGPAYGYTFGSGTRLTVV.

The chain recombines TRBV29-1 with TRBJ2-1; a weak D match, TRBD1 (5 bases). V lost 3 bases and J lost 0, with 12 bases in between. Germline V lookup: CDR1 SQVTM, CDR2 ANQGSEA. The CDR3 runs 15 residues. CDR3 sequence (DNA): TGCAGCGTTGATAAGGGGCCCCCCTCCTACAATGAGCAGTTCTTC. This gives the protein CSVDKGPPSYNEQFF.

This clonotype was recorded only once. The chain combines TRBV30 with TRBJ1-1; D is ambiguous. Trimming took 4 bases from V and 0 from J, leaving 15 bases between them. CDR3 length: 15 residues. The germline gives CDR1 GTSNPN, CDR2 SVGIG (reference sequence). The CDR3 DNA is TGTGCCTGGAAATCCTCCCGGGTCGTGAACACTGAAGCTTTCTTT. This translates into CAWKSSRVVNTEAFF. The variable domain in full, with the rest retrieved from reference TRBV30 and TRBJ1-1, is SQTIHQWPATLVQPVGSPLSLECTVEGTSNPNLYWYRQAAGRGLQLLFYSVGIGQISSEVPQNLSASRPQDRQFILSSKKLLLSDSGFYLCAWKSSRVVNTEAFFGQGTRLTVV.

In DNA, the CDR3 is TGTGCCAGCAGAGCGGGACTAGTAGATACGCAGTATTTT. This encodes CASRAGLVDTQYF. The rearrangement uses TRBV2 and TRBJ2-3, with 8 positions matching TRBD2. This CDR3 is 13 amino acids long. Trimming cost V 6 bases and J 5 bases; bases outside gene matches: 4. From germline, CDR1 is SNHLY and CDR2 FYNNEI.

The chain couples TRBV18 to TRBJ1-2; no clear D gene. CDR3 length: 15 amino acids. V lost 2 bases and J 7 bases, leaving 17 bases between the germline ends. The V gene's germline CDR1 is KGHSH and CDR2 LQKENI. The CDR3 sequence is CASSPIGSPASGYTF. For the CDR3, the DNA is TGTGCCAGCTCACCAATCGGCAGCCCTGCTAGTGGCTACACCTTC.

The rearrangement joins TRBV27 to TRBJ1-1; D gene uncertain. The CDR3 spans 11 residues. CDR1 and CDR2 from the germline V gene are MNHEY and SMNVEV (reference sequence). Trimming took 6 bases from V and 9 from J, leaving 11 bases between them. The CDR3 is CASRDGRQAFF. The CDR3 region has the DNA TGTGCCAGCAGGGATGGAAGACAAGCTTTCTTT.

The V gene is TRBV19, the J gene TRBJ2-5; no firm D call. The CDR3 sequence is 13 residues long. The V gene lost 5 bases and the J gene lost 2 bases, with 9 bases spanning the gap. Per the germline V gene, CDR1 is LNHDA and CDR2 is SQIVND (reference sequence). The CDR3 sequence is CASSARRQETQYF. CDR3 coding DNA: TGTGCCAGTAGTGCCCGCCGACAAGAGACCCAGTACTTC.

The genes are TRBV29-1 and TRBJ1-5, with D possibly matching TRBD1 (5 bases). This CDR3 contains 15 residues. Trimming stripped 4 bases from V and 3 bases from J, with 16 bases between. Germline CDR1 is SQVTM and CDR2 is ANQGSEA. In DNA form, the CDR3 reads TGCAGCGTTGGGGGCGGTGGTGGGCCCAATCAGCCCCAGCATTTT. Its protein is CSVGGGGGPNQPQHF.

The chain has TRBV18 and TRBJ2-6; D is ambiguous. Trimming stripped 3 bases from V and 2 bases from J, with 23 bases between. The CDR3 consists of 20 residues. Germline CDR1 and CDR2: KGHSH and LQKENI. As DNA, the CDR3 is TGTGCCAGCTCACCTCACACACTGGGAATTGAAGACCCTGGGGCCAACGTCCTGACTTTC. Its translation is CASSPHTLGIEDPGANVLTF.

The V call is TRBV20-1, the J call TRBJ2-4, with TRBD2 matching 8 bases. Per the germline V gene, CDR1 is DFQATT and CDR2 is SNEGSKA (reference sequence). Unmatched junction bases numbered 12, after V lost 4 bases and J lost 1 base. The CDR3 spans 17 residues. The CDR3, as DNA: TGCAGTGCTACCCCTACCAGCGGGAGAGGTGCCAAAAACATTCAGTACTTC. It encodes CSATPTSGRGAKNIQYF.